What follows describes a single T cell receptor beta chain. What it binds is unknown. This record comes from a study of radiation and T cells in renal cell carcinoma. Across the whole study: Nephrectomy followed 15 Gy stereotactic body radiation by 4 weeks. Points from the study as a whole: In blood, top tumor clones expanded by 2 weeks, shrinking by 4.

In germline, CDR1 is SGHTA, CDR2 FQGTGA. CDR3 length equals 15 residues. V lost 7 bases to trimming and J lost 2 bases, with 15 bases between them. Specified time point: baseline pretreatment blood. Treatment reported: 15 Gy SBRT to primary tumor, nephrectomy 4 weeks later. After SBRT, blood was collected at 2 and 4 weeks, plus baseline. The tumor was a clear cell renal cell carcinoma. The table came from immunoSEQ multiplex PCR; TCRdb's copy has only in-frame clones and leaves some out. The sample includes some 140,000 clones, around nine tenths of them seen just once. The TCR sequence derives from a woman between 50 and 59 years old with renal cell carcinoma. V usage is TRBV7-3 and J usage is TRBJ2-1; no reliable D call. The starting material was blood, obtained from a patient whose treatment included radiotherapy and nephrectomy. CDR3 nucleotides: TGTGCCAGCAACCTTGACCCCAGCCCCTACAATGAGCAGTTCTTC. Its translation is CASNLDPSPYNEQFF. The full variable domain, its missing parts supplied by reference TRBV7-3 and TRBJ2-1, is GAGVSQTPSNKVTEKGKYVELRCDPISGHTALYWYRQSLGQGPEFLIYFQGTGAADDSGLPNDRFFAVRPEGSVSTLKIQRTERGDSAVYLCASNLDPSPYNEQFFGPGTRLTVL.